Detailed here is one TCR beta chain. The sample belongs to a study of cytomegalovirus exposure and HLA in healthy donors. About the study: Unique TCRs numbering roughly 85 million, obtained from HLA-typed donors, made up an early data release.

Trimming took 5 bases from V and 1 from J; bases not matched to a gene: 8. The CDR3 sequence is 16 residues long. Germline CDR1 MNHNY, CDR2 SVGAGI (reference sequence). 13 Jbeta primers and 60 Vbeta primers were used for the PCR. TCRdb keeps only in-frame clones here, not all; method: immunoSEQ multiplex PCR. The sample includes 170,000 or so clones, around 84% of them seen just once. Sequenced: PBMCs. This rearrangement joins TRBV6-6 to TRBJ2-4; 7 nucleotides align to TRBD1. The clonotype was recovered from a man between 18 and 29 years old in good health and CMV-seronegative. The CDR3 loop reads CASSPGTVGAKNIQYF. CDR3 coding DNA: TGTGCCAGCAGTCCCGGGACAGTAGGCGCCAAAAACATTCAGTACTTC.